The clone carrying this T cell receptor beta chain has only a few counts. These data are taken from a study of response to subunit inactivated influenza vaccine. TCRdb ran MiXCR on the RT-PCR reads and lists one entry per CDR3 protein. The repertoire includes about half a million distinct CDR3 sequences, about 25% of them detected once, and 1.5% to 2% sits in the top ten. The CDR3 has 13 residues. The V end lost 4 bases, the J end lost 6 bases, and 13 bases lay between the germline ends. Germline loops: CDR1 SNHLY, CDR2 FYNNEI. The chain carries TRBV2 and TRBJ2-7, with D tentatively TRBD2 (6 bases). Specimen: CD4+ T cells sorted from PBMCs, collected 5 days after vaccination. This TCR was recovered from a man aged 45-65 years who received an inactivated influenza vaccine. The CDR3: CASSVSRGGEQYF. In DNA, the CDR3 is TGTGCCAGCAGTGTGTCTAGGGGAGGCGAGCAGTACTTC. The full variable domain, rest sourced from reference TRBV2 and TRBJ2-7, is EPEVTQTPSHQVTQMGQEVILRCVPISNHLYFYWYRQILGQKVEFLVSFYNNEISEKSEIFDDQFSVERPDGSNFTLKIRSTKLEDSAMYFCASSVSRGGEQYFGPGTRLTVT.